The clone carrying this T cell receptor (beta chain) came up a few times. Its antigen remains unidentified. Unmatched junction bases numbered 8, after V lost 5 bases and J lost 5 bases. The CDR3 has 14 residues. Per the germline V gene, CDR1 is SGHTA and CDR2 is FQGNSA. Among the exclusions were patients with other autoimmune diseases, uncontrolled infections, pregnancy or lactation. These data belong to a study of Graves' ophthalmopathy and Graves' hyperthyroidism. In the study overall: Ahead of any treatment, peripheral blood was obtained at the initial diagnosis. General study findings and limits: In separating ophthalmopathy from stable hyperthyroidism, a 13-signature model achieved nearly 90% sensitivity and about 80% specificity.

The authors amplified TCR beta CDR3 regions from RNA transcripts. HTBI-primed first-round RT-PCR preceded second-round multiplex PCR. In TCRdb, the multiplex PCR reads were re-called with MiXCR into one record per CDR3 protein. The repertoire has about 230,000 distinct CDR3 sequences, around 45% of them found once; the top ten carry about half. Specimen: peripheral blood. The TCR sequence derives from an adult man with Graves' ophthalmopathy. The chain is built from TRBV7-2 and TRBJ2-7; 8 bases are shared with TRBD1. The CDR3 nucleotides read TGTGCCAGCAGCCGTACACAGGGGGTGAACGAGCAGTACTTC. Protein sequence: CASSRTQGVNEQYF.